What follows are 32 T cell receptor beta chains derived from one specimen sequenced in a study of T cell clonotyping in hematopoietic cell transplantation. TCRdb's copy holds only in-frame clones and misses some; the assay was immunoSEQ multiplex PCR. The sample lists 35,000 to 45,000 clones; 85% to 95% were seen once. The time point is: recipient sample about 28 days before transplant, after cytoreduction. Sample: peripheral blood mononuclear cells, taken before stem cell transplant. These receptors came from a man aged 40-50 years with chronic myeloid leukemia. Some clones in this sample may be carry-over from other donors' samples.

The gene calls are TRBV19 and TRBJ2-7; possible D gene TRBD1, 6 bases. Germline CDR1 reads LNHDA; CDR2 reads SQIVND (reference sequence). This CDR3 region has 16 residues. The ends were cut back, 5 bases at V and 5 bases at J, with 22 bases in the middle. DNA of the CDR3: TGTGCCAGTAGTCCTCCACCCGGCCAGGGGCGACACGAGCAGTACTTC. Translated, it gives CASSPPPGQGRHEQYF.

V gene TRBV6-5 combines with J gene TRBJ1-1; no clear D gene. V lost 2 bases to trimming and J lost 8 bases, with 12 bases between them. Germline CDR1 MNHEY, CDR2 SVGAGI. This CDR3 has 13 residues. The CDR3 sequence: CASSYLDFQEAFF. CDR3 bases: TGTGCCAGCAGTTACCTGGACTTTCAAGAAGCTTTCTTT.

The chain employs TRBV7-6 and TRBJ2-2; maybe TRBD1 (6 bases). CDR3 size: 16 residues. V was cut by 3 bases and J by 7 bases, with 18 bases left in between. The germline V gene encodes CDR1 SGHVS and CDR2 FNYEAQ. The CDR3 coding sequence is TGTGCCAGCAGCTTGGCGACGACAGGTTTAATCGGGGAGCTGTTTTTT. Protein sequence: CASSLATTGLIGELFF.

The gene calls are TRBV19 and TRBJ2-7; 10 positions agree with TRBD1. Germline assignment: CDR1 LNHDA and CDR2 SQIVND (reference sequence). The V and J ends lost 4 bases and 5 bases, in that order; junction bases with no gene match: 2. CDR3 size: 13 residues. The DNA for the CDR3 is TGTGCCAGTAGTAGACAGGGGGCGAACGAGCAGTACTTC. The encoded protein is CASSRQGANEQYF.

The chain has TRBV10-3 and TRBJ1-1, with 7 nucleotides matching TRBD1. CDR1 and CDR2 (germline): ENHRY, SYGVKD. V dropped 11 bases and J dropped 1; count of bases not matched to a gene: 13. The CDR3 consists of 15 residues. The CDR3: CASSQGTAENTEAFF. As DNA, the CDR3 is TGTGCCTCGAGCCAGGGGACAGCGGAGAACACTGAAGCTTTCTTT.

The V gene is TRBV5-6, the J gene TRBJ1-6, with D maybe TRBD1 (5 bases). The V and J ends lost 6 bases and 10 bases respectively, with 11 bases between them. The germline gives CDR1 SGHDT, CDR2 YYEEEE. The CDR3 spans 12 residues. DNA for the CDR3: TGTGCCAGCATTTTCCAGGGATCACCCCTCCACTTT. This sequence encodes CASIFQGSPLHF.

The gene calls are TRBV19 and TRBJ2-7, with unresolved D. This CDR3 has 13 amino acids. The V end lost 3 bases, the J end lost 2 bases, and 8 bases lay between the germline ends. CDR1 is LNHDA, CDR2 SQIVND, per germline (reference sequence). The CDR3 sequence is CASSITETYEQYF. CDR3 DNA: TGTGCCAGTAGTATTACGGAGACCTACGAGCAGTACTTC.

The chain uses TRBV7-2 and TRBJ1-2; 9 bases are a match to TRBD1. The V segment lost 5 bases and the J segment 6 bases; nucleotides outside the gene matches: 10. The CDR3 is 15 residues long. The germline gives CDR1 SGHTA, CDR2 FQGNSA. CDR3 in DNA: TGTGCCAGCAGCCCGCAGGGACAGGGACTTAATGGCTACACCTTC. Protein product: CASSPQGQGLNGYTF.

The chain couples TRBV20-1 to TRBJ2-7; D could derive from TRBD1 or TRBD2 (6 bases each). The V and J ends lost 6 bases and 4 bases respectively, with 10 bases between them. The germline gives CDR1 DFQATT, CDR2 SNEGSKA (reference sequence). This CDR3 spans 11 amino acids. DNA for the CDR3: TGCAGTGCAGAGGGGGGTTACGAGCAGTACTTC. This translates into CSAEGGYEQYF.

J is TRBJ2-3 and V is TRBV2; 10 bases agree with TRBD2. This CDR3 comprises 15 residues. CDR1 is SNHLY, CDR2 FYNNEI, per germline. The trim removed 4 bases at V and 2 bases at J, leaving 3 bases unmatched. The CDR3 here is CASSGTSGSTDTQYF. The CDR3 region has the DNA TGTGCCAGCAGTGGGACTAGCGGCTCCACAGATACGCAGTATTTT. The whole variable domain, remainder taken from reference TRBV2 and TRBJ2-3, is EPEVTQTPSHQVTQMGQEVILRCVPISNHLYFYWYRQILGQKVEFLVSFYNNEISEKSEIFDDQFSVERPDGSNFTLKIRSTKLEDSAMYFCASSGTSGSTDTQYFGPGTRLTVL.

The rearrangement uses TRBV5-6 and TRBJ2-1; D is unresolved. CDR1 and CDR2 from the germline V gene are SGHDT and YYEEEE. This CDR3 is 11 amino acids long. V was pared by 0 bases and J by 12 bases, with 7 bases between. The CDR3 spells CASSLGPGQFF. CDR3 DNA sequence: TGTGCCAGCAGCTTGGGCCCAGGGCAGTTCTTC.

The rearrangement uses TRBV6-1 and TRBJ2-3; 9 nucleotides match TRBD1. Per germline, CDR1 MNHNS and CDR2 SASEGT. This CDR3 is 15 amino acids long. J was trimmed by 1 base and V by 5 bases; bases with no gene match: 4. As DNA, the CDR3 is TGTGCCAGCAGTCGACAGGGGGGGGGCACAGATACGCAGTATTTT. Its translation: CASSRQGGGTDTQYF.

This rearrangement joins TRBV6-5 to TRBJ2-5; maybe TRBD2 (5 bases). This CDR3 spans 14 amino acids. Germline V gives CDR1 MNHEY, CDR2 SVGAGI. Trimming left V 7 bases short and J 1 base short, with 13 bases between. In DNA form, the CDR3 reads TGTGCCAGCATGAAAGTCGGGGTCCAAGAGACCCAGTACTTC. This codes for CASMKVGVQETQYF.

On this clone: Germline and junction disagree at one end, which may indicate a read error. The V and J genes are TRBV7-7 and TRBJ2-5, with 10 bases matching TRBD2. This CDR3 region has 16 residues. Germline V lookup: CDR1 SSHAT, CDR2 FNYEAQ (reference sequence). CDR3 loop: CASSLAVSGGEETQYF. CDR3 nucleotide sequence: TGTGCTAGCAGCTTAGCGGTCAGCGGGGGGGAAGAGACCCAGTACTTC.

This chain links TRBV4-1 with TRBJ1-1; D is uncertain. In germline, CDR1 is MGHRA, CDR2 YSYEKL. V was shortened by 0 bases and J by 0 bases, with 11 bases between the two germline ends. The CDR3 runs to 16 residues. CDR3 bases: TGCGCCAGCAGCCAAGATTCGAACCCCTTGAACACTGAAGCTTTCTTT. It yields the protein CASSQDSNPLNTEAFF.

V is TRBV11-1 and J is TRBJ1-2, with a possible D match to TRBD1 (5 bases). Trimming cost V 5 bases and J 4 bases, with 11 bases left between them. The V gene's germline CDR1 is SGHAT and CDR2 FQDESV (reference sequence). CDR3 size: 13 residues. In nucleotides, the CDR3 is TGTGCCAGCAGCCCCAGTGGGGGCTATGGCTACACCTTC. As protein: CASSPSGGYGYTF.

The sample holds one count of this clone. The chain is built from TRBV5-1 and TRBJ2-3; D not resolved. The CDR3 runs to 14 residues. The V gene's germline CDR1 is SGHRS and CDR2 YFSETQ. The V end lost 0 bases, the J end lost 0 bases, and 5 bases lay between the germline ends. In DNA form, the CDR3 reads TGCGCCAGCAGCTTGGTCGGGAGCACAGATACGCAGTATTTT. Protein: CASSLVGSTDTQYF.

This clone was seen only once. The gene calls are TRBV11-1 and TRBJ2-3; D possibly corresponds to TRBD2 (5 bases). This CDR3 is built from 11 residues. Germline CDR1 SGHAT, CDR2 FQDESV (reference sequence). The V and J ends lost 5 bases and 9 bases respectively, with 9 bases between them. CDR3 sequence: CASSPGVTQYF. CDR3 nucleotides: TGTGCCAGCAGCCCCGGGGTAACGCAGTATTTT.

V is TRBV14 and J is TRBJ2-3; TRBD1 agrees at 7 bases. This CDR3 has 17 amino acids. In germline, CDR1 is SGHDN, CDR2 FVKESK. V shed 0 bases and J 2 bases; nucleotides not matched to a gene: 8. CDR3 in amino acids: CASSQDPSDRVTDTQYF. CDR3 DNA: TGTGCCAGCAGCCAAGATCCAAGTGACAGGGTCACAGATACGCAGTATTTT.

In DNA, the CDR3 is TGCGCCAGCAGCCAAGATCGGACAAAGCCTTACTCTGGAAACACCATATATTTT. It codes for CASSQDRTKPYSGNTIYF. The chain carries TRBV4-1 and TRBJ1-3, with D possibly being TRBD1 (5 bases). CDR1 is MGHRA, CDR2 YSYEKL, per germline. V lost 0 bases and J 0 bases, leaving 15 bases between the germline ends. The CDR3 has 18 residues.

CDR3 in amino acids: CASSLDRGYNYGYTF. CDR3 DNA: TGCGCCAGCAGCTTGGACAGGGGATATAACTATGGCTACACCTTC. This chain uses TRBV5-1 with TRBJ1-2; 7 nucleotides align to TRBD1. Germline CDR1 is SGHRS and CDR2 is YFSETQ. The ends lost 0 bases at V and 1 base at J; junction bases unmatched: 3. The CDR3 covers 15 residues.

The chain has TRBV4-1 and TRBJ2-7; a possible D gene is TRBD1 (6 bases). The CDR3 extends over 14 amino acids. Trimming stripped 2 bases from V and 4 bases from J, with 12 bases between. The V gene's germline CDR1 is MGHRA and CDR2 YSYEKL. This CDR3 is CASSQFRGSYEQYF. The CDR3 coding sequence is TGCGCCAGCAGCCAATTCAGGGGTAGTTACGAGCAGTACTTC.

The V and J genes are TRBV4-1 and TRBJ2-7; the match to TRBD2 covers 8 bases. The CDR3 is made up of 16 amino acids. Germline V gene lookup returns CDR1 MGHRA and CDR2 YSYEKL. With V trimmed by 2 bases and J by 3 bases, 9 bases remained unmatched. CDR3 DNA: TGCGCCAGCAGCCAATCACCGGGACTAGGAGACTACGAGCAGTACTTC. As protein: CASSQSPGLGDYEQYF.

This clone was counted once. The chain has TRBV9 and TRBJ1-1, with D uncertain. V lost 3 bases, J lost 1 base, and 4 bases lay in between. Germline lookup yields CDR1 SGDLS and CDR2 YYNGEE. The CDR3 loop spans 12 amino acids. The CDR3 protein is CASSARNTEAFF. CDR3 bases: TGTGCCAGCAGCGCTAGGAACACTGAAGCTTTCTTT.

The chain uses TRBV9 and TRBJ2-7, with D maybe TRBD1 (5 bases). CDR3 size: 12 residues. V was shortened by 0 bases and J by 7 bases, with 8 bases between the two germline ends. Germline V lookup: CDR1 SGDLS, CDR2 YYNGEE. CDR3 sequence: CASSVGQTEQYF. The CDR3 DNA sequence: TGTGCCAGCAGCGTAGGACAGACGGAGCAGTACTTC.

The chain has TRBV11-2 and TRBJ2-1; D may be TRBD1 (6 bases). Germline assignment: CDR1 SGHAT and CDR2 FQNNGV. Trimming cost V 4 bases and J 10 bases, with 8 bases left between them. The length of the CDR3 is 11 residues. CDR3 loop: CASSSGTEQFF. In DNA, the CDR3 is TGTGCCAGCAGCTCCGGGACAGAGCAGTTCTTC.

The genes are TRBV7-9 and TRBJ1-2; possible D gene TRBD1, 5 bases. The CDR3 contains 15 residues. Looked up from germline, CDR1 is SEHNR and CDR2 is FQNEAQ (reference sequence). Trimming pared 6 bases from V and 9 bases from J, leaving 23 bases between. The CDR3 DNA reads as TGTGCCAGCAGTCTAACGGGACTTGATAGGTTCAGCTACACCTTC. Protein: CASSLTGLDRFSYTF.

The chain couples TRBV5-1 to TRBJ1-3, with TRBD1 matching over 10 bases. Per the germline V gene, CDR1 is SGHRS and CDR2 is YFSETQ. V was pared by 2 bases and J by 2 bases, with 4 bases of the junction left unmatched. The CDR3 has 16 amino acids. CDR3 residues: CASSFLGQGAGNTIYF. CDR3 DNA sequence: TGCGCCAGCAGCTTCCTTGGACAGGGGGCTGGAAACACCATATATTTT.

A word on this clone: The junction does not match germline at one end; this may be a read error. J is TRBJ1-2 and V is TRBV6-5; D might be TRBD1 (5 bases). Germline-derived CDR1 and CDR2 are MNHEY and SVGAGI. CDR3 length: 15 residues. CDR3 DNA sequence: TGTGCCAGCAGTCATGTGACAGATATCAACTATGACTACACCTTC. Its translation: CASSHVTDINYDYTF.

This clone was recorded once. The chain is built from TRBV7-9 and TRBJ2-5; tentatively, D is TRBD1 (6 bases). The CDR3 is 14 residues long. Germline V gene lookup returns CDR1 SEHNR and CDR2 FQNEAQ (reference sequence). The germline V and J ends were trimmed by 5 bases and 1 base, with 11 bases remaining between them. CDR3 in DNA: TGTGCCAGCAGCCTGGGGACAACCCAAGAGACCCAGTACTTC. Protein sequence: CASSLGTTQETQYF.

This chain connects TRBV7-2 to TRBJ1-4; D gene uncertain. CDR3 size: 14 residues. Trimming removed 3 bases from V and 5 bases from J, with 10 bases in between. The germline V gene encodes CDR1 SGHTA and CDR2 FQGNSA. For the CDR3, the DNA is TGTGCCAGCAGCTTCCCAGGACGAAATGAAAAACTGTTTTTT. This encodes CASSFPGRNEKLFF.

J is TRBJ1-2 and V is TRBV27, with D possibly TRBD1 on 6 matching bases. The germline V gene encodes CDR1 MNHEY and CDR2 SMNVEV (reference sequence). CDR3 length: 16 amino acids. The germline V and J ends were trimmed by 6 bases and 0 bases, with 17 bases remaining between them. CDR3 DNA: TGTGCCAGCAGGACTGGCAGGGGTCTTTCTAACTATGGCTACACCTTC. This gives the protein CASRTGRGLSNYGYTF.